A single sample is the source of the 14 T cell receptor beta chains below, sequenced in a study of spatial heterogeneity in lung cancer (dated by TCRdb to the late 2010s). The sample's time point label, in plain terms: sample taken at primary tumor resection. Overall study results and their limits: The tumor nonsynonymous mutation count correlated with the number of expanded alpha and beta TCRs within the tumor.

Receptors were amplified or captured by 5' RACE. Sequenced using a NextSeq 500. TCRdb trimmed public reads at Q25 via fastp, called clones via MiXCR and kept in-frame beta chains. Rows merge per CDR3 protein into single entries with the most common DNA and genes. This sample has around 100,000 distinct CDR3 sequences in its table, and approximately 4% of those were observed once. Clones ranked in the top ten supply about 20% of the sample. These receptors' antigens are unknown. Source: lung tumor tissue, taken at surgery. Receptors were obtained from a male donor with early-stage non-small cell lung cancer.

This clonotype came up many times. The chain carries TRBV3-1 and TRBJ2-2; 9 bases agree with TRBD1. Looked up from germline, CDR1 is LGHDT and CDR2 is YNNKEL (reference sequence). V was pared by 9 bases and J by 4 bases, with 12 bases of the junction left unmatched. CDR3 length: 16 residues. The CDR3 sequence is CASRLWTGESTGELFF. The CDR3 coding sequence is TGTGCCAGTCGCCTTTGGACAGGGGAGTCCACCGGGGAGCTGTTTTTT.

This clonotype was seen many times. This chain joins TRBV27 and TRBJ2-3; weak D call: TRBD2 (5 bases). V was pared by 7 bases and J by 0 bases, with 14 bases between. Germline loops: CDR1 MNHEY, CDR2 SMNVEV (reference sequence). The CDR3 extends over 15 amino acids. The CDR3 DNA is TGTGCCAGCAAGGTAATAGCGATGAGCACAGATACGCAGTATTTT. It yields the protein CASKVIAMSTDTQYF.

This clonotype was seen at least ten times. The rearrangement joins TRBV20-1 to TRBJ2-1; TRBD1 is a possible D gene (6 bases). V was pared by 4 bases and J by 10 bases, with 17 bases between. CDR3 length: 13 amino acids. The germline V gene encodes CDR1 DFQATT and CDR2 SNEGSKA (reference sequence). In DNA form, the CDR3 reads TGCAGTGCTACCCGAATACAGGGTGGCGAGCAGTTCTTC. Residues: CSATRIQGGEQFF.

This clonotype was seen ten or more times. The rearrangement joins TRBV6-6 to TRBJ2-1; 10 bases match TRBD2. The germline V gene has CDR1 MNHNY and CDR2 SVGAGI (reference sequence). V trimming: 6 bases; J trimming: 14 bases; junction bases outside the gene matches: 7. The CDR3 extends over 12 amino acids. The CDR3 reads CASRPTSGTEFF. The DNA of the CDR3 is TGTGCCAGCAGACCAACTAGCGGGACGGAGTTCTTC.

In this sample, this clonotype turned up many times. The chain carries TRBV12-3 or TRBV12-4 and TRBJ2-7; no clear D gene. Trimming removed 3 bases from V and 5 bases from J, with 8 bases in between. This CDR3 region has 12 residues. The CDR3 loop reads CASSFGINEQYF. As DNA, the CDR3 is TGTGCCAGCAGTTTTGGTATAAACGAGCAGTACTTC.

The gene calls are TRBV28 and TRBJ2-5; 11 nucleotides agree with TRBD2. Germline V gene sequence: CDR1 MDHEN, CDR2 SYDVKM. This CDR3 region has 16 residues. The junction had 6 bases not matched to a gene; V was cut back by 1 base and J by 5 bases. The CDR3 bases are TGTGCCAGCAGTTTATCCCTAGCGGGAGGTTTGGAGACCCAGTACTTC. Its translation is CASSLSLAGGLETQYF.

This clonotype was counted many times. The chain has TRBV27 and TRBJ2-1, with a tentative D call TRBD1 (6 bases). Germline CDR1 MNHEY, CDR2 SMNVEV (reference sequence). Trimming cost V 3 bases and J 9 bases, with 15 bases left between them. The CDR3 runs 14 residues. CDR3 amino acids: CASSFRGSYGEQFF. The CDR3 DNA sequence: TGTGCCAGCAGTTTCAGGGGATCATACGGTGAGCAGTTCTTC.

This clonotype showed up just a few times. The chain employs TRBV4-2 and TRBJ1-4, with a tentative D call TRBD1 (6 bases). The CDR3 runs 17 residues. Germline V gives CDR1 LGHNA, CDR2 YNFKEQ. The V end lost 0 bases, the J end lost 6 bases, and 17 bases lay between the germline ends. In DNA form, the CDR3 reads TGTGCCAGCAGCCAAGAAGTTGTGGGGGGCACCTATGAAAAACTGTTTTTT. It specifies CASSQEVVGGTYEKLFF.

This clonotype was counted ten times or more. CDR3 region: CASSSLPGQGASGYTF. CDR3 nucleotides: TGTGCCAGCAGTTCTTTACCGGGACAGGGGGCATCTGGCTACACCTTC. This chain connects TRBV6-5 to TRBJ1-2; 12 positions match TRBD1. The CDR3 length is 16 residues. Germline trimming cut 4 bases from V and 7 bases from J; bases unmatched to any gene: 10. CDR1 is MNHEY and CDR2 is SVGAGI in the germline V gene.

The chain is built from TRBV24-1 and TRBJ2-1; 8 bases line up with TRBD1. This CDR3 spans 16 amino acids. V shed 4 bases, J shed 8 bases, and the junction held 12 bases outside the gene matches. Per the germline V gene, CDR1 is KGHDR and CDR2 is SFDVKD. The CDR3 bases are TGTGCCACCAGTGAGGGGCCTCGGACAGGGTATCATGAGCAGTTCTTC. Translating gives CATSEGPRTGYHEQFF.

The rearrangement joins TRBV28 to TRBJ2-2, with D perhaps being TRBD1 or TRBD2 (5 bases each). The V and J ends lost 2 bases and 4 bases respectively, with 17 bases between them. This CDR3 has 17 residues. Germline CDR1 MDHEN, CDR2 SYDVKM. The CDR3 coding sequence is TGTGCCAGCAGTTTAATTGGGGGAACTAGGGGCACCGGGGAGCTGTTTTTT. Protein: CASSLIGGTRGTGELFF.

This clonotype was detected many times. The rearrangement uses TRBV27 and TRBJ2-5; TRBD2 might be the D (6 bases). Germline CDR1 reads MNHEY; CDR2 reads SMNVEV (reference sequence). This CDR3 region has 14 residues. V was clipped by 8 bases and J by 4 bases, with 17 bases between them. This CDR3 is CASGGDQGLETQYF. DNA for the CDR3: TGTGCCAGCGGCGGGGATCAGGGTTTAGAGACCCAGTACTTC.

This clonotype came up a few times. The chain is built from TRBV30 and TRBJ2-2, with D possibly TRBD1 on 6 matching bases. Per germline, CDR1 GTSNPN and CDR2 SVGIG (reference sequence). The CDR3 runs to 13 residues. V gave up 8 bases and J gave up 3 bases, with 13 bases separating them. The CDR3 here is CAGRDIYTGELFF. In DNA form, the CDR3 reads TGTGCCGGAAGGGACATATACACCGGGGAGCTGTTTTTT.

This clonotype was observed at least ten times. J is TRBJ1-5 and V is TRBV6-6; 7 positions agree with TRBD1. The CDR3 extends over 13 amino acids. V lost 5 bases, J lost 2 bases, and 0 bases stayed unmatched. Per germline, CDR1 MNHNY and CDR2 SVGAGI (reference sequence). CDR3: CASSDRGNQPQHF. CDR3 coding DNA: TGTGCCAGCAGTGACAGGGGCAATCAGCCCCAGCATTTT.